Described below is a single TCR beta chain sequence and its context. This clone was recorded once. Its target antigen remains unknown. No much larger clone exists at a distance of one base, and base qualities are not known. The sample belongs to a study of blood T cell repertoires in COVID-19 (dated by TCRdb to 2019 to 2021). Background for the entire study: Samples from collaborators originated in the United States, Italy and Spain and spanned both the acute and convalescent phases of COVID-19. The material from the prospective study consisted of cDNA or gDNA derived from T cells, B-cell-depleted T cells, or PBMCs. Subjects who had been exposed to COVID-19, were actively infected with it, or had recovered from it provided the deeply sampled blood TCRbeta repertoires that made up the dataset. The repertoires were released in a freely available public database meant as a resource for research on the immune response to SARS-CoV-2. The samples were drawn from two sources: the first 160 participants of the ongoing ImmuneRACE study, and 950 to 1,500 subjects contributed by 6 global collaborators. The sample metadata nearly always contained a de-identified subject ID, COVID-19 status, age in years and sex. Where available, HLA class I and class II types were obtained from metadata supplied by the sample provider rather than from assay-based typing.

What the work shows at the level of the full study, not this receptor alone: How much clinical and demographic metadata was included differed by source and by participant, and the metadata was provided uncurated.

TCRbeta CDR3 regions were amplified from genomic DNA by means of the immunoSEQ Assay, a bias-controlled multiplex PCR. The authors processed their data as follows. The number of nucleated cells in each sample was estimated by amplification of reference gene primers within the assay. To quantify the absolute abundance of each unique TCRbeta CDR3 rearrangement, sequence reads were collapsed and filtered. For each sample, productive Simpson clonality was calculated by taking the square root of Simpson's diversity index across productive rearrangements. As stored in TCRdb, this immuneACCESS dataset retains in-frame rearrangements with V and J assigned. A fraction of the clones does not appear; measured against another copy, unresolved V genes explain less than half of the discrepancy, and the remainder lacks a known reason. D and trimming were read from the DNA, whereas the V and J calls and clone size are those reported in that table. Present in this sample are 130,000 to 150,000 clones, roughly nine tenths of which were seen just once. Around an eighth of the sample comes from the top ten.

The CDR3, cysteine through phenylalanine, is 14 amino acids long. CDR3 DNA only is kept here, 42 bases in frame from base 1. Trimming at the junction amounts to 1 base on V and 5 bases on J, and the germline ends lie 11 bases apart. The germline V gene gives CDR1 as MDHEN and CDR2 as SYDVKM. One collaborating source in Seattle enrolled patients while the patients were actively infected and followed the patients over time throughout the course of disease. Whole blood was collected in K2EDTA tubes by collaborating institutions according to the institutions' own protocols. Collaborator samples were shipped for TCRbeta analysis as frozen whole blood, isolated PBMCs, or DNA extracted from either sample type.

This receptor chain uses TRBV28 and TRBJ1-1; tentative D gene TRBD1, with 6 bases matching. Specimen: peripheral blood. This receptor was taken from a man younger than 35 with COVID-19, enrolled during active disease. The DNA is as follows: TGTGCCAGCAGTTTATTCCAGGGGCGAACTGAAGCTTTCTTT. Protein translation: CASSLFQGRTEAFF.